What follows describes a single T cell receptor (beta chain). What it binds is not known. Sequencing used immunoSEQ multiplex PCR; TCRdb keeps in-frame clones, though not all of them. The sample shows about 120,000 clones, around nine tenths of them seen only once. The donors belonged to the approximately 120-subject validation cohort, separate from the roughly 650-subject first cohort. This sample was included in a study of cytomegalovirus exposure and HLA in healthy donors. Across the whole study: The 90 to 150 validation repertoires, a later analysis reported, used the same platform as the 666 first-cohort repertoires. Study findings and constraints: Researchers counted around 180 TCR beta chains as cytomegalovirus-associated.

Germline values: CDR1 GTSNPN, CDR2 SVGIG (reference sequence). With 8 bases removed from V and 6 bases from J, the gap between germline ends came to 17 bases. The CDR3 consists of 12 residues. The material sequenced was PBMCs. This TCR came from a young woman in good health and CMV-seropositive. V and J are TRBV30 and TRBJ2-7; D unresolved. CDR3 residues: CAHGSQTPEQYF. DNA for the CDR3: TGTGCCCATGGCAGCCAGACTCCCGAGCAGTACTTC.